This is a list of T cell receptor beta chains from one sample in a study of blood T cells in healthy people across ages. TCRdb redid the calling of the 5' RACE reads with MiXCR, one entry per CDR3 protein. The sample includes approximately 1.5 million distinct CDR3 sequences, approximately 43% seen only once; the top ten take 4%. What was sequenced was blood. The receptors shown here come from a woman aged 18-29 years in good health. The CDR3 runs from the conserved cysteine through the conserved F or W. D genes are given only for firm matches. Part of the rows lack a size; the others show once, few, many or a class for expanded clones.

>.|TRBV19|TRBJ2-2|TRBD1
TGTGCCAGTAGTATGGGACAGGGGGCCGGGGAGCTGTTTTTT
CASSMGQGAGELFF
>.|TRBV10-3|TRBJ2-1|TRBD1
TGTGCCATCAGTGAGCCCCCGGGACAGATACCTTACAATGAGCAGTTCTTC
CAISEPPGQIPYNEQFF
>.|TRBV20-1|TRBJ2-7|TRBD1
TGCAGTGCTAGACACAGGGACAGGTACGAGCAGTACTTC
CSARHRDRYEQYF
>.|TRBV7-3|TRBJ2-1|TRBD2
TGTGCCAGCAGCCTAAAAGCGGGAGCTGAGCAGTTCTTC
CASSLKAGAEQFF
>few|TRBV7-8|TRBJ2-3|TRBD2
TGTGCCAGCAGCTTAAATGGCGGGGGGGCCCCAGATACGCAGTATTTT
CASSLNGGGAPDTQYF
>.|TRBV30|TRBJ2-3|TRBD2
TGTGCCTGGAGTAGCGGGAGCATCGTTACGCAGTATTTT
CAWSSGSIVTQYF
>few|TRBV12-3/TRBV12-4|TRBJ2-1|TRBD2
TGTGCCAGCAGTTTTTTTGGGACTAGCATCTACAATGAGCAGTTCTTC
CASSFFGTSIYNEQFF
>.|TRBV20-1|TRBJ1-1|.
TGCAGTGTCGCCCCCCGACGAACTGAAGCTTTCTTT
CSVAPRRTEAFF
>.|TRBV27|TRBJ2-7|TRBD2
TGTGCCAGCAGTAAAAAAGCGGGGTTAGTCCACGAGCAGTACTTC
CASSKKAGLVHEQYF
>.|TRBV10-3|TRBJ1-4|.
TGTGCCATCAGTGAGTCGTGGACATCCACTGAAAAACTGTTTTTT
CAISESWTSTEKLFF
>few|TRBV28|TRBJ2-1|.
TGTGCCAGCAGTTTGCTAGACCAACTATACAATGAGCAGTTCTTC
CASSLLDQLYNEQFF
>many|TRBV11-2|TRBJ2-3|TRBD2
TGTGCCAGCAGCTTAGGCGGTGCGGGGGGGTACACAGATACGCAGTATTTT
CASSLGGAGGYTDTQYF
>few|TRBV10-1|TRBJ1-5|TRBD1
TGCGCCAGCAGTGGAGAAAGGACAGGGGATAGCAATCAGCCCCAGCATTTT
CASSGERTGDSNQPQHF
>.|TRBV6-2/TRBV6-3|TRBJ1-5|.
TGTGCCAGCAGTTCAACCGGGAACAGAATTCAGCCCCAGCATTTT
CASSSTGNRIQPQHF
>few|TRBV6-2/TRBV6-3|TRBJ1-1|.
TGTGCCAGCAGTTACTCGATTCGTAGAGCATCGGCGAACACTGAAGCTTTCTTT
CASSYSIRRASANTEAFF
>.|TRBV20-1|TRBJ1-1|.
TGCAGTGCTAGGAACCCCCGTGGTAGCAGGGGAGGGACTGAAGCTTTCTTT
CSARNPRGSRGGTEAFF
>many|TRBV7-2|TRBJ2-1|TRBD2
TGTGCCAGCAGCTCACCGGGACTAGCCTACAATGAGCAGTTCTTC
CASSSPGLAYNEQFF
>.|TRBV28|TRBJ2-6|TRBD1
TGTGCCAGCAGTTTACCTAGGACAGGGGGCTTTGGGGCCAACGTCCCGACTTTC
CASSLPRTGGFGANVPTF
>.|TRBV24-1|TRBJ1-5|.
TGTGCCACCAGTGATTTTATCACAGGCTGGGGGCATCAGCCCCAGCATTTT
CATSDFITGWGHQPQHF
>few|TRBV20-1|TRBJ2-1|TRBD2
TGCAGTGCTAGAGGGGGGAGCGGGGGGGCAGGGAATGAGCAGTTCTTC
CSARGGSGGAGNEQFF
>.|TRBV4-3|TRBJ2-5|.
TGCGCCAGCAGCCGAGCGGGCGGGGTTTTGGAGACCCAGTACTTC
CASSRAGGVLETQYF
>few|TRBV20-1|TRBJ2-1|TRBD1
TGCAGTGCTAGAGACGGACAGGACTATGAGCAGTTCTTC
CSARDGQDYEQFF
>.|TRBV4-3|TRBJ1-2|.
TGCGCCAGCAGCCAAGATCTGTCGGGGTCGGTTAACTATGGCTACACCTTC
CASSQDLSGSVNYGYTF
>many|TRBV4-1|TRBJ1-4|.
TGCGCCAGCAGCCGGACCTTAGTTGCAACTAATGAAAAACTGTTTTTT
CASSRTLVATNEKLFF
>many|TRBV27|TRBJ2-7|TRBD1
TGTGCCAGCAGTCCTGGGACAGGGTACGAGCAGTACTTC
CASSPGTGYEQYF
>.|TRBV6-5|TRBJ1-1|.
TGTGCCAGTGCAGGGGAATACACTGAAGCTTTCTTT
CASAGEYTEAFF
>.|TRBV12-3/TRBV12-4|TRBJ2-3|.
TGTGCCAGCCTTCGATCAGATACGCAGTATTTT
CASLRSDTQYF
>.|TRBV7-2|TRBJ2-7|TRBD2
TGTGCCAGCAGCCACCGCGGGAGGCTCTACGAGCAGTACTTC
CASSHRGRLYEQYF
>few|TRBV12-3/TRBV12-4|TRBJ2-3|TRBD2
TGTGCCAGCAGTTGGGAGGGGTATACGCAGTATTTT
CASSWEGYTQYF